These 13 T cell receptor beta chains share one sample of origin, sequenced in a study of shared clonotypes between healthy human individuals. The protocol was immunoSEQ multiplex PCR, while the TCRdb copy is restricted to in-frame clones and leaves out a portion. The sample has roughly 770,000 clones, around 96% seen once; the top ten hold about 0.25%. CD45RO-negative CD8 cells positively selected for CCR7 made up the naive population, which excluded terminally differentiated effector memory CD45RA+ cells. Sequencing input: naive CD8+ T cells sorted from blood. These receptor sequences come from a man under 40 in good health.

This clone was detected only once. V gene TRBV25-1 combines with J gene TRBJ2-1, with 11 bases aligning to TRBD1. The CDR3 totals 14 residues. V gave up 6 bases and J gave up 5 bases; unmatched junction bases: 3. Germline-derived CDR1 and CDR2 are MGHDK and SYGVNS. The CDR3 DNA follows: TGTGCCAGCAGGGTGGGACAGGGGGACAATGAGCAGTTCTTC. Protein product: CASRVGQGDNEQFF.

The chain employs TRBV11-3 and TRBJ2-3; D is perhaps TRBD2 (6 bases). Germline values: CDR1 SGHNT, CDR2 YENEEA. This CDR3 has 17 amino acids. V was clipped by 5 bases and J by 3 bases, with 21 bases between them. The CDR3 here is CASSPGPGLPLTDTQYF. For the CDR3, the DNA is TGTGCCAGCAGCCCTGGCCCGGGACTGCCACTGACAGATACGCAGTATTTT.

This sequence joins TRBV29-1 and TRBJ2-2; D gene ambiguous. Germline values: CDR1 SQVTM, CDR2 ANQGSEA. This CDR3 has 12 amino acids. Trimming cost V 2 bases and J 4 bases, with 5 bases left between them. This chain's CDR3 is CSVEKGTGELFF. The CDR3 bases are TGCAGCGTTGAAAAGGGCACCGGGGAGCTGTTTTTT.

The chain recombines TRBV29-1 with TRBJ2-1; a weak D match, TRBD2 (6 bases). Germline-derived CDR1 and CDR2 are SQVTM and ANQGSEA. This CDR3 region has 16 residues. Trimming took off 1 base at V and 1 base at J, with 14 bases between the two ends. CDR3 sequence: CSVEGLATRSYNEQFF. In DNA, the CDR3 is TGCAGCGTTGAAGGCTTAGCGACTAGATCCTACAATGAGCAGTTCTTC.

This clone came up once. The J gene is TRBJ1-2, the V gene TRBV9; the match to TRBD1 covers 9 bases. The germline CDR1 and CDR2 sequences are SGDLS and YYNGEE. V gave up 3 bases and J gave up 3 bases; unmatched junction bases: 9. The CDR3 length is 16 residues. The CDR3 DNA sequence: TGTGCCAGCAGCGATAACCCCCGGGACAGGGACTATGGCTACACCTTC. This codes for CASSDNPRDRDYGYTF.

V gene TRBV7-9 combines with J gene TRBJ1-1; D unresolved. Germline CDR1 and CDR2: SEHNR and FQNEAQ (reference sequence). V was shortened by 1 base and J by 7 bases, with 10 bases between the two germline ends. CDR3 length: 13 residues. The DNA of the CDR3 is TGTGCCAGCAGCTTAGGGGGTCCACGTGAAGCTTTCTTT. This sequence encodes CASSLGGPREAFF.

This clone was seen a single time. The CDR3, as DNA: TGTGCCACCAGCAGACCCGGAGTCACAGATACGCAGTATTTT. This gives the protein CATSRPGVTDTQYF. The rearrangement joins TRBV15 to TRBJ2-3; no firm D call. CDR1 and CDR2 from the germline V gene are LNHNV and YYDKDF (reference sequence). There are 14 residues in the CDR3. V was clipped by 2 bases and J by 2 bases, with 8 bases between them.

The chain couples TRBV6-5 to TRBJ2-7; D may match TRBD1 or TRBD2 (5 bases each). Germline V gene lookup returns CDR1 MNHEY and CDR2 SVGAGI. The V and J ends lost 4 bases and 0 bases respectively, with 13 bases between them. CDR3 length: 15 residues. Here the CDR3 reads CASSFNPGSSYEQYF. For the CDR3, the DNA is TGTGCCAGCAGTTTTAATCCAGGGAGCTCCTACGAGCAGTACTTC.

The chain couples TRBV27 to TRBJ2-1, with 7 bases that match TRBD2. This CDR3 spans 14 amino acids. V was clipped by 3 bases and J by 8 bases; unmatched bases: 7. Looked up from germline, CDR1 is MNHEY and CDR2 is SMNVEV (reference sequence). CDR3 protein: CASSLAGRGDEQFF. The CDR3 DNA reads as TGTGCCAGCAGTTTGGCGGGACGGGGGGATGAGCAGTTCTTC.

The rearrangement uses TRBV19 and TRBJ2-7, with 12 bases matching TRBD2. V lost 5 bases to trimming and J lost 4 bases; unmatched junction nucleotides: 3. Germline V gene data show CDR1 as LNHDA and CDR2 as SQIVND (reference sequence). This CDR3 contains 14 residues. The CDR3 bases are TGTGCCAGTAGTGACGGACTAGCGGGGTACGAGCAGTACTTC. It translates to CASSDGLAGYEQYF.

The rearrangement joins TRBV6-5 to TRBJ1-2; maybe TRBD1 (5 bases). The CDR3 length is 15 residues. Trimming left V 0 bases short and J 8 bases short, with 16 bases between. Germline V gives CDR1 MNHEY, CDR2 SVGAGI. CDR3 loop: CASSYSPSPGGGYTF. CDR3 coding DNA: TGTGCCAGCAGTTACTCCCCTAGTCCCGGGGGAGGCTACACCTTC.

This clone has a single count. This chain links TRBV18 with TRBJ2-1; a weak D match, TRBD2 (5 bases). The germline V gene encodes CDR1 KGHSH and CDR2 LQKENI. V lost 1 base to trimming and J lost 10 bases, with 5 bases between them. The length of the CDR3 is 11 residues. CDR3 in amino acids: CASSPRGEQFF. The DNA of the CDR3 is TGTGCCAGCTCACCACGCGGGGAGCAGTTCTTC.

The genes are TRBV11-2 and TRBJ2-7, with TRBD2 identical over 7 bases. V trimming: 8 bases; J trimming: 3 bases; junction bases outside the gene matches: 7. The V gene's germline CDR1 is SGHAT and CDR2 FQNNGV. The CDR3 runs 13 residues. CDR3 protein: CASPRLADYEQYF. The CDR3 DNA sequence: TGTGCCAGCCCTCGCCTAGCGGACTACGAGCAGTACTTC.